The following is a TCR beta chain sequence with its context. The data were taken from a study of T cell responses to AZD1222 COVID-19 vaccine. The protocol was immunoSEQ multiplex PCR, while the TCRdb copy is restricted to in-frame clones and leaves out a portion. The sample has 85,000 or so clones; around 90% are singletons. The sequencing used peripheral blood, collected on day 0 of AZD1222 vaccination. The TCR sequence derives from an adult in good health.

The DNA for the CDR3 is TGTGCCAGCAGTTTGGGTTCACGGTTTACCATATATTTT. Residues: CASSLGSRFTIYF. The V and J genes are TRBV12-3 or TRBV12-4 and TRBJ1-3; D gene ambiguous. Trimming cost V 3 bases and J 10 bases, with 13 bases left between them. This CDR3 region has 13 residues.